This TCR beta chain was captured in a study of cytomegalovirus exposure and HLA in healthy donors. Whole-study context: A prior analysis found around 110 million unique TCR beta sequences from 150 million to 200 million T cells. Clustering assigned about 76% of the roughly 420 genotyped donors to the Caucasian-associated ancestry cluster.

V lost 3 bases and J lost 8; bases outside the gene matches: 12. CDR1 is SGDLS and CDR2 is YYNGEE in the germline V gene. The CDR3 runs to 16 residues. Findings and limits, study-wide: Exclusion applied to some V segments, including TRBV6-2 and TRBV6-3, as they were indistinguishable. Reportedly, cytomegalovirus status was diagnosed with high sensitivity and specificity.

Note on this clone: Antigen unknown.

A multiplex PCR was run with 60 Vbeta primers and 13 Jbeta primers. Libraries were prepared by immunoSEQ multiplex PCR; TCRdb keeps only in-frame clonotypes and omits some of them. This repertoire includes some 130,000 clones. The sequenced sample was PBMCs. The chain has TRBV9 and TRBJ2-1; 9 bases agree with TRBD2. The receptor comes from a woman in her forties in good health and CMV-seropositive. CDR3 sequence (DNA): TGTGCCAGCAGCGGTAGCGGGAGAGTTTTCCGGGATGAGCAGTTCTTC. Translated: CASSGSGRVFRDEQFF.